This passage covers 11 T cell receptor beta chains from one sample sequenced in a study of blood T cell repertoires in COVID-19. Using immunoSEQ multiplex PCR, the repertoire was profiled, and TCRdb retains in-frame clones only, with some absent. The table includes roughly 13,000 clones, roughly 78% detected once. Sequenced sample: peripheral blood. These receptors all stem from a human donor in a cohort sampled during active COVID-19.

This clone was observed once. The chain joins TRBV5-1 to TRBJ2-7; 8 bases align to TRBD1. Looked up from germline, CDR1 is SGHRS and CDR2 is YFSETQ. Germline trimming cut 2 bases from V and 3 bases from J; bases unmatched to any gene: 10. This CDR3 has 16 amino acids. CDR3: CASSLTSGTGYYEQYF. CDR3 nucleotides: TGCGCCAGCAGCTTAACCTCCGGGACAGGCTACTACGAGCAGTACTTC.

V gene TRBV4-1 combines with J gene TRBJ2-7; the D gene is possibly TRBD1 (6 bases). This CDR3 has 16 residues. Per germline, CDR1 MGHRA and CDR2 YSYEKL. V was trimmed by 0 bases and J by 2 bases, leaving 14 bases between them. Here the CDR3 reads CASSQEGGRPTYEQYF. DNA for the CDR3: TGCGCCAGCAGCCAAGAAGGGGGAAGGCCTACCTACGAGCAGTACTTC.

The gene calls are TRBV10-3 and TRBJ1-3; 7 nucleotides align to TRBD1. Germline V gives CDR1 ENHRY, CDR2 SYGVKD. V lost 10 bases, J lost 4 bases, and 10 bases stayed unmatched. The CDR3 is 14 residues long. The CDR3 region is CANGKGARGNTIYF. CDR3 nucleotides: TGTGCCAACGGGAAGGGGGCGCGCGGAAACACCATATATTTT.

The chain uses TRBV28 and TRBJ1-2, with no clear D. CDR1 and CDR2 from the germline V gene are MDHEN and SYDVKM. This CDR3 has 15 amino acids. Deletions cut 5 bases from V and 0 bases from J, with 13 bases between. CDR3 region: CASSISGKANYGYTF. The DNA of the CDR3 is TGTGCCAGCAGTATTTCGGGGAAAGCTAACTATGGCTACACCTTC.

This rearrangement joins TRBV10-3 to TRBJ1-1; 7 bases agree with TRBD1. Trimming at V came to 10 bases and at J to 1 base, leaving 6 bases not matched to a gene. The CDR3 spans 13 residues. Germline lookup yields CDR1 ENHRY and CDR2 SYGVKD. CDR3 protein: CATATGSNTEAFF. DNA for the CDR3: TGTGCCACCGCGACAGGGTCGAACACTGAAGCTTTCTTT.

The table lists this clone with a count of one. The rearrangement joins TRBV4-3 to TRBJ1-2; 7 bases are shared with TRBD1. Germline assignment: CDR1 LGHNA and CDR2 YSLEER. The CDR3 totals 15 residues. V shed 4 bases and J 2 bases; nucleotides not matched to a gene: 7. CDR3 sequence reads: CASSRAGQINYGYTF. In DNA, the CDR3 is TGCGCCAGCAGCCGGGCGGGACAGATAAACTATGGCTACACCTTC.

This sequence joins TRBV7-9 and TRBJ1-1; D unclear. Germline V gives CDR1 SEHNR, CDR2 FQNEAQ (reference sequence). The CDR3 is 13 amino acids. The V end was cut by 1 base, the J end by 3 bases, with 6 bases between. CDR3 protein: CASSLDGDTEAFF. CDR3 sequence (DNA): TGTGCCAGCAGCTTAGACGGAGACACTGAAGCTTTCTTT.

J is TRBJ2-1 and V is TRBV5-1; 15 bases match TRBD2. The CDR3 consists of 15 residues. Germline V CDR1 and CDR2: SGHRS, YFSETQ. Unmatched junction bases numbered 2, after V lost 0 bases and J lost 10 bases. This CDR3 is CASSLGTSGGAEQFF. DNA for the CDR3: TGCGCCAGCAGCTTGGGGACTAGCGGGGGGGCCGAGCAGTTCTTC.

The V call is TRBV4-1, the J call TRBJ2-1; 8 nucleotides match TRBD2. CDR3 length equals 15 residues. Germline V gene lookup returns CDR1 MGHRA and CDR2 YSYEKL. V lost 0 bases to trimming and J lost 8 bases; unmatched junction nucleotides: 6. The CDR3 DNA sequence: TGCGCCAGCAGCCAAGAGCCGGGGGGGCCCTATGAGCAGTTCTTC. It specifies CASSQEPGGPYEQFF.

This rearrangement joins TRBV3-1 (or the pseudogene TRBV3-2) to TRBJ2-7; D is uncertain. The CDR3 loop spans 13 amino acids. Germline-derived CDR1 and CDR2 are LGHDT and YNNKEL (reference sequence). Trimming took 1 base from V and 3 from J, leaving 7 bases between them. In DNA, the CDR3 is TGTGCCAGCAGCCAAGTTCACAGCTACGAGCAGTACTTC. Protein: CASSQVHSYEQYF.

The rearrangement joins TRBV5-4 to TRBJ1-1; D gene uncertain. Germline CDR1 is SGHNT and CDR2 is YYREEE (reference sequence). The CDR3 sequence is 13 residues long. V lost 4 bases and J lost 1, with 8 bases in between. Here the CDR3 DNA reads TGTGCCAGCAGCAGCCAAAAGAACACTGAAGCTTTCTTT. This encodes CASSSQKNTEAFF.